This TCR beta chain was recovered during a study of Ad26.COV2.S vaccination and SARS-CoV-2 variants. With respect to this clone: Antigen: not known.

Study findings and constraints: People who got the vaccine had more spike-specific TCR breadth than people who got placebo.

Profiled with immunoSEQ multiplex PCR; TCRdb holds only in-frame clones, not every one. The table lists about 350,000 clones, 92% of them singletons. V dropped 3 bases and J dropped 0; count of bases not matched to a gene: 5. The germline CDR1 and CDR2 sequences are MGHRA and YSYEKL. This CDR3 contains 18 residues. The source material was peripheral blood, sampled after recovery from COVID-19. The receptor was isolated from a human donor who had recovered from COVID-19. The chain links TRBV4-1 to TRBJ2-7; the match to TRBD2 covers 16 bases. The DNA of the CDR3 is TGCGCCAGCAGCCACCAGGGACTAGCGGGGGGGAGCTCCTACGAGCAGTACTTC. Protein sequence: CASSHQGLAGGSSYEQYF.